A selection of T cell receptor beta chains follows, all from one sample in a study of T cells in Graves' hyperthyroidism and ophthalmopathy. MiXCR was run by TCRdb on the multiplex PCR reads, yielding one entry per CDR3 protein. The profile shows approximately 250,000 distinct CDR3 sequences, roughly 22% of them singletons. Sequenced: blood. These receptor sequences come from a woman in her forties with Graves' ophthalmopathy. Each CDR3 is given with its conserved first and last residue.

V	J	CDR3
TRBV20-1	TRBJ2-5	CSILGSEQETQYF
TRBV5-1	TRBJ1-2	CASSNVQGTYGYIF
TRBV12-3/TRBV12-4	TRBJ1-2	CASSLRRQGGGGYTF
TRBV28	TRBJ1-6	CASSPEQGSPSPLHF
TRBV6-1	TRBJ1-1	CASRNRSNTEAFF
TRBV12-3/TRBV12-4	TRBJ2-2	CASSLAGTRNTGELFF
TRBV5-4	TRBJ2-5	CASSSLTAGRETQYF
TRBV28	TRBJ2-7	CASTRGSSGSWEQYF
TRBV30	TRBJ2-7	CARTGTGDYEQYF
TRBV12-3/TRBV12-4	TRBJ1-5	CASSFPGMPQHF
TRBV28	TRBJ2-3	CASPPDRGRTDTQYF
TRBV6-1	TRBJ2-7	CASSVVLSNGYEQYF
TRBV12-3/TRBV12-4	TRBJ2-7	CASSFSAGGDEQYF
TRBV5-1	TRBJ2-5	CASSLTSGRETQYF
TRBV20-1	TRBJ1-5	CSARGQSNQPQHF
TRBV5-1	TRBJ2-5	CASSLFASGRARETQYF
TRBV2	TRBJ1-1	CASSARESTEAFF
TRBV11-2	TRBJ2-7	CASSYTGQAYEQYF
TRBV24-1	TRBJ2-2	CATKRHSRTETGELFF
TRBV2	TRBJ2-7	CASSEKWELAYEQYF
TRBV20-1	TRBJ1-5	CSARPGTGDQPQHF
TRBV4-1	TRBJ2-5	CASSQGGTKETQYF
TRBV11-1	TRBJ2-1	CASSPAPGLADYNEQFF